What follows are 20 T cell receptor beta chains derived from one specimen sequenced in a study of T cells in Graves' hyperthyroidism and ophthalmopathy (dated by TCRdb to between 2018 and 2021). The method behind the library was multiplex PCR. The sequencer listed for this sample is Illumina HiSeq 2000. The TCR beta CDR3 regions were amplified from RNA transcripts. For the first round of RT-PCR on the TCR CDR3, the HTBI primer set was used together with the Qiagen OneStep RT-PCR kit. TCRdb trimmed public reads at Q25 via fastp, called clones via MiXCR and kept in-frame beta chains. When rows share a CDR3 protein, they turn into one entry using the most common DNA and genes. The sample has 730,000 or so distinct CDR3 sequences on record, approximately 18% of them singletons. Of the sample, 15% to 20% is held by the ten largest clones. The specimen was blood. Receptor source: a woman aged 50 to 60 with Graves' hyperthyroidism that later progressed to Graves' ophthalmopathy.

The CDR3 spells CASSSDRDNSPLHF. DNA for the CDR3: TGTGCCAGCAGTTCGGACAGGGATAATTCACCCCTCCACTTT. V usage is TRBV12-3 or TRBV12-4 and J usage is TRBJ1-6; 8 bases agree with TRBD1. V gave up 4 bases and J gave up 5 bases; unmatched junction bases: 1. The CDR3 has 14 amino acids.

This clonotype was recorded at least ten times. The rearrangement uses TRBV11-2 and TRBJ2-3; D is ambiguous. Looked up from germline, CDR1 is SGHAT and CDR2 is FQNNGV. The V end was cut by 8 bases, the J end by 5 bases, with 14 bases between. The CDR3 runs 13 residues. Written as DNA, the CDR3 is TGTGCCAGCGGACCGCTGGGTCGAGATACGCAGTATTTT. Encoded protein: CASGPLGRDTQYF.

CDR3 nucleotide sequence: TGCAGCGTCCAGACGGGGACTAGCGGGGGGGCGGGCACAGATACGCAGTATTTT. Encoded protein: CSVQTGTSGGAGTDTQYF. The V gene is TRBV29-1, the J gene TRBJ2-3, with 16 bases aligning to TRBD2. With V trimmed by 6 bases and J by 1 base, 10 bases remained unmatched. The CDR3 sequence is 18 residues long. Germline values: CDR1 SQVTM, CDR2 ANQGSEA.

The chain combines TRBV12-3 or TRBV12-4 with TRBJ2-1, with TRBD2 matching over 8 bases. Trimming cost V 5 bases and J 5 bases; bases outside gene matches: 8. This CDR3 has 15 residues. The CDR3 here is CASSPRGLADNEQFF. CDR3 sequence (DNA): TGTGCCAGCAGTCCCCGAGGACTAGCAGACAATGAGCAGTTCTTC.

V gene TRBV7-9 combines with J gene TRBJ2-2; D may be TRBD2 (5 bases). Trimming shortened V by 4 bases and J by 3 bases, and 15 bases separated the two germline ends. The germline CDR1 and CDR2 sequences are SEHNR and FQNEAQ (reference sequence). The CDR3 covers 16 residues. The DNA for the CDR3 is TGTGCCAGCAGCTCCCTGGGTGGGAGAGACACCGGGGAGCTGTTTTTT. This gives the protein CASSSLGGRDTGELFF.

The chain recombines TRBV7-3 with TRBJ1-4; no definite D call. Germline assignment: CDR1 SGHTA and CDR2 FQGTGA. CDR3 length equals 15 residues. Trimming cost V 3 bases and J 8 bases, with 16 bases left between them. The CDR3 region is CASSFFAEKDEKLFF. CDR3 DNA: TGTGCCAGCAGCTTTTTTGCGGAGAAGGACGAAAAACTGTTTTTT.

A single count supports this clonotype. The rearrangement uses TRBV29-1 and TRBJ2-3; D possibly matches TRBD1 or TRBD2 (5 bases each). The CDR3 extends over 14 amino acids. Germline lookup yields CDR1 SQVTM and CDR2 ANQGSEA. Trimming pared 0 bases from V and 3 bases from J, leaving 10 bases between. CDR3: CSVEDEGPTDTQYF. CDR3 in DNA: TGCAGCGTTGAAGATGAGGGACCGACAGATACGCAGTATTTT.

V usage is TRBV12-3 or TRBV12-4 and J usage is TRBJ2-3; D gene ambiguous. Trimming stripped 5 bases from V and 5 bases from J, with 5 bases between. The CDR3 has 11 amino acids. CDR3 sequence reads: CASSRLDTQYF. For the CDR3, the DNA is TGTGCCAGCAGTCGACTAGATACGCAGTATTTT.

This clonotype was found many times. The V gene is TRBV18, the J gene TRBJ1-2; D remains unclear. The V gene lost 0 bases and the J gene lost 4 bases, with 12 bases spanning the gap. The CDR3 length is 15 residues. Germline V gene sequence: CDR1 KGHSH, CDR2 LQKENI. The chain's CDR3 is CASSPPYVQTYGYTF. The DNA of the CDR3 is TGTGCCAGCTCACCACCGTATGTACAGACCTATGGCTACACCTTC.

In this sample, this clonotype turned up a few times. V usage is TRBV20-1 and J usage is TRBJ2-1; 10 bases are a match to TRBD2. The ends lost 4 bases at V and 12 bases at J; junction bases unmatched: 6. CDR1 and CDR2 from the germline V gene are DFQATT and SNEGSKA (reference sequence). The CDR3 has 12 amino acids. The CDR3 bases are TGCAGTGCTAATAGTTTAGCGGGGGGGCAGTTCTTC. Translated: CSANSLAGGQFF.

Concerning this clonotype itself: A much bigger clone sits one base away, suggesting this may be a read error. The rearrangement joins TRBV13 to TRBJ2-7; TRBD1 aligns across 8 bases. The CDR3 totals 14 residues. The V segment lost 7 bases and the J segment 2 bases; nucleotides outside the gene matches: 7. From germline, CDR1 is PRHDT and CDR2 FYEKMQ (reference sequence). The CDR3 DNA is TGTGCCAGCAAGACCGGGACAGGCACCTACGAGCAGTACTTC. It translates to CASKTGTGTYEQYF.

This clonotype was counted only a few times. The chain has TRBV3-1 and TRBJ2-3, with 7 bases aligning to TRBD1. Germline V CDR1 and CDR2: LGHDT, YNNKEL (reference sequence). Trimming cost V 4 bases and J 2 bases; bases outside gene matches: 9. The CDR3 runs 16 residues. In DNA, the CDR3 is TGTGCCAGCAGCCCGAAAGGGGGCGTGAACACAGATACGCAGTATTTT. Its protein is CASSPKGGVNTDTQYF.

The sample holds a few counts of this clonotype. The chain joins TRBV6-5 to TRBJ2-2; D might be TRBD1 or TRBD2, each matching 5 bases. Trimming removed 5 bases at V and 8 bases at J, with 18 bases between. Germline V gene lookup returns CDR1 MNHEY and CDR2 SVGAGI. The CDR3 covers 15 residues. Written as DNA, the CDR3 is TGTGCCAGCAGTCTCGACCCCCAGGGAGTAGGGGAGCTGTTTTTT. It translates to CASSLDPQGVGELFF.

This clonotype occurred a few times. V usage is TRBV27 and J usage is TRBJ2-7; 11 bases align to TRBD1. The V and J ends lost 3 bases and 4 bases, in that order; junction bases with no gene match: 5. CDR3 length: 15 residues. CDR1 is MNHEY, CDR2 SMNVEV, per germline (reference sequence). The CDR3 loop reads CASSFGTGGGYEQYF. The CDR3 DNA reads TGTGCCAGCAGTTTTGGGACAGGGGGGGGGTACGAGCAGTACTTC.

The table lists this clonotype with a few counts. The chain couples TRBV10-3 to TRBJ1-5; 7 nucleotides line up with TRBD1. Germline lookup yields CDR1 ENHRY and CDR2 SYGVKD. V gave up 5 bases and J gave up 4 bases; unmatched junction bases: 8. CDR3 size: 15 residues. CDR3 amino acids: CAISPGRDSNQPQHF. The CDR3 DNA follows: TGTGCCATCAGTCCAGGGCGGGACAGTAATCAGCCCCAGCATTTT.

This clonotype was seen at least ten times. The chain uses TRBV3-1 and TRBJ2-7, with TRBD1 matching over 8 bases. Germline CDR1 LGHDT, CDR2 YNNKEL (reference sequence). CDR3 length: 16 residues. The V segment lost 2 bases and the J segment 5 bases; nucleotides outside the gene matches: 11. The CDR3 sequence is CASSQRPGQDTHEQYF. CDR3 DNA: TGTGCCAGCAGCCAAAGACCGGGACAGGACACCCACGAGCAGTACTTC.

This clonotype has only a few counts. V is TRBV19 and J is TRBJ2-1, with TRBD2 matching over 12 bases. Per the germline V gene, CDR1 is LNHDA and CDR2 is SQIVND (reference sequence). The CDR3 has 18 amino acids. V was pared by 4 bases and J by 3 bases, with 10 bases of the junction left unmatched. CDR3 residues: CASSTWASGGAGYNEQFF. In DNA, the CDR3 is TGTGCCAGTAGTACCTGGGCTAGCGGGGGGGCTGGCTACAATGAGCAGTTCTTC.

The chain carries TRBV6-1 and TRBJ1-5, with D unclear. Between the trimmed V and J ends, which lost 10 bases and 0 bases, there was a span of 7 bases. CDR1 is MNHNS and CDR2 is SASEGT in the germline V gene. This CDR3 is 12 amino acids long. This CDR3 reads CATGNSNQPQHF. The CDR3 DNA is TGTGCCACGGGGAATAGCAATCAGCCCCAGCATTTT.

The chain links TRBV20-1 to TRBJ1-1; unclear D gene. The CDR3 extends over 12 amino acids. Germline assignment: CDR1 DFQATT and CDR2 SNEGSKA (reference sequence). The DNA for the CDR3 is TGCAGCACCCCCCGGGGGAACACTGAAGCTTTCTTT. Translation: CSTPRGNTEAFF.

The chain employs TRBV29-1 and TRBJ2-3, with D unclear. The CDR3 consists of 15 residues. Trimming removed 1 base from V and 0 bases from J, with 11 bases in between. Germline V gene sequence: CDR1 SQVTM, CDR2 ANQGSEA. The CDR3 sequence is CSVEGLTYSTDTQYF. DNA of the CDR3: TGCAGCGTTGAAGGGCTGACATATAGCACAGATACGCAGTATTTT.